This TCR beta chain was sequenced for a study of Ad26.COV2.S vaccination and SARS-CoV-2 variants. Study in general: Donor joined the COV1001 Ad26.COV2.S trial arm.

Trimming took 5 bases from V and 0 from J, leaving 17 bases between them. This CDR3 has 18 residues. The germline gives CDR1 MNHEY, CDR2 SMNVEV (reference sequence). Repertoires were generated with immunoSEQ multiplex PCR, while TCRdb's copy carries only in-frame clones and drops some. The sample holds over 250,000 clones, 70% to 90% seen once. Documented treatment: around 19 received Ad26.COV2.S at low or high dose, single or two shots; 5 received placebo; per-sample allocation not given. Sampling was done on day 63 after the first vaccine or placebo injection. V usage is TRBV27 and J usage is TRBJ2-6, with D possibly being TRBD2 (6 bases). This receptor was identified in a person between 18 and 65 years old who received the Ad26.COV2.S COVID-19 vaccine or a placebo. The sequenced sample was peripheral blood, obtained in a trial of Ad26.COV2.S vaccine versus placebo. CDR3 nucleotides: TGTGCCAGCAGTCCCAGGAGGGGTCGGAACTCTGGGGCCAACGTCCTGACTTTC. It is translated as CASSPRRGRNSGANVLTF. Complete variable domain (other parts from reference TRBV27 and TRBJ2-6): EAQVTQNPRYLITVTGKKLTVTCSQNMNHEYMSWYRQDPGLGLRQIYYSMNVEVTDKGDVPEGYKVSRKEKRNFPLILESPSPNQTSLYFCASSPRRGRNSGANVLTFGAGSRLTVL.